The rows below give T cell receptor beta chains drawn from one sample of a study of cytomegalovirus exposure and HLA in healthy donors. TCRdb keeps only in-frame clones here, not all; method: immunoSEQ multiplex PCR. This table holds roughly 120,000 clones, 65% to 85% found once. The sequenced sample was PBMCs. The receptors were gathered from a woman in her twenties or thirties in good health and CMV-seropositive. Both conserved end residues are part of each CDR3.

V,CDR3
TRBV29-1,CSGGRQGAEQFF
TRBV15,CATSRDRMPSYTF
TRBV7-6,CASSLDGMGTEAFF
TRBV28,CASSPLNTGELFF
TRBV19,CASSIGGPNTEAFF
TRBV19,CASSIRGPQPQHF
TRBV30,CAWSAWREVFGEQYF
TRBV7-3,CASSLEGAESYEQYF
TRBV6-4,CASSDSPPSNTTEAFF
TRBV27,CASSAIKGLSNQPQHF
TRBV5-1,CASQGQGTDTQYF
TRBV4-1,CASSHPGQTFYEQYF
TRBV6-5,CASSRQLQETQYF
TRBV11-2,CASSLDRGAGNEQFF
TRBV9,CASSAGHTSYEQYF
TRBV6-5,CASSYRAGQQFF
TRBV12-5,CASGLSLVLSGEQYF
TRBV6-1,CASSETSGGPTDTQYF
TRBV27,CASSLWKGGNYGYTF
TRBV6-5,CASRTGLNEKLFF
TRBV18,CASSLDRGLTEQFF
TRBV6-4,CASSDRYRGEAFF
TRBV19,CASSMGENQPQHF
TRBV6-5,CASREAGLAFDEQYF
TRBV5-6,CASSLAQGAGGYYEQYF
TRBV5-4,CASSLAAGGGYEQYF
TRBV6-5,CASSYPGPPGYNEQFF
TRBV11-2,CASSFKGLAALAETQYF
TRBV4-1,CASREQGAVNTEAFF
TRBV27,CASSLSRQINVLTF
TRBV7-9,CASSLGVWATEAFF
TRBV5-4,CASSSPGQGFGYTF
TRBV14,CASRNSGSYGYTF
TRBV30,CAWTAVSNQPQHF
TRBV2,CASSGRREEKLFF
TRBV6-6,CASSYFSGNTDTQYF
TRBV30,CAWSRLEFQKYNEQFF
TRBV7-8,CASSFRTQTGLQYEQYF
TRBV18,CASSPLAESYQETQYF
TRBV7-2,CASSLARGRNYGYTF
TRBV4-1,CASRHGLAGAYEQYF
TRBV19,CASNPTGTSYGYTF
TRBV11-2,CASSSILRQGRNTEAFF
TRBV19,CASSIGRTRGTDTQYF
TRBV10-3,CASWRGGEVDTQYF
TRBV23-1,CASRRRQGTGNTIYF
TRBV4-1,CASSQTGGFNQPQHF
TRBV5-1,CASSLGQGGLNTEAFF
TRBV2,CASSDDWTNQPQHF
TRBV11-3,CASSSHRTGNYGYTF
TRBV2,CASTSLRGTEAFF
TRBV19,CASSIGAYNTEAFF
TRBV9,CASSGGLAGEETQYF
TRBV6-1,CASRAGQVVFTF
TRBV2,CASSGTGERYGYTF
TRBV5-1,CASSFGRGQETQYF
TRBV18,CASSPTERGQPQHF
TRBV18,CASSNQETQYF
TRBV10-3,CAISESSGGYYEQYF